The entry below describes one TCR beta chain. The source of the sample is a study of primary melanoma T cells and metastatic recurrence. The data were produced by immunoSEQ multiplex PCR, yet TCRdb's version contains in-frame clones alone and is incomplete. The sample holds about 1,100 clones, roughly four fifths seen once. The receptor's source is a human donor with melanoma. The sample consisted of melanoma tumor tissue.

The CDR3 loop is CASNSPGMGPNTEAFF. The CDR3 DNA sequence: TGTGCCAGCAATTCCCCCGGGATGGGACCTAACACTGAAGCTTTCTTT. The chain joins TRBV6-8 to TRBJ1-1; perhaps TRBD1 as D (5 bases). Deletions cut 7 bases from V and 2 bases from J, with 20 bases between. Per the germline V gene, CDR1 is MNHGY and CDR2 is SAAAGT. This CDR3 contains 16 residues.